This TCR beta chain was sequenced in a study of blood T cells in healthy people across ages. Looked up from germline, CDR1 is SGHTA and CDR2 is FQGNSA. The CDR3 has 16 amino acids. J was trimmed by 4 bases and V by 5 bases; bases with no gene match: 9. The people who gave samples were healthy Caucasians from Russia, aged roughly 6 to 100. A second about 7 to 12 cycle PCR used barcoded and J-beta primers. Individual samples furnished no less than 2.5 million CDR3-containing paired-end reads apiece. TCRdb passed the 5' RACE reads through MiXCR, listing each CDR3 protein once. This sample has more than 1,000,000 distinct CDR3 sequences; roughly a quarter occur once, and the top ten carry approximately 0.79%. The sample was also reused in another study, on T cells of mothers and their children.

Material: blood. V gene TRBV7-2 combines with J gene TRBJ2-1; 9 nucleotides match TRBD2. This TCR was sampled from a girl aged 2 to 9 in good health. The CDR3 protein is CASSALGRGGYNEQFF. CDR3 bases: TGTGCCAGCAGCGCCCTGGGGCGGGGGGGGTACAATGAGCAGTTCTTC.